The next 27 T cell receptor beta chains were all read from a single sample in a study of OX40 agonist ivuxolimab in advanced cancers. Profiled with immunoSEQ multiplex PCR; TCRdb holds only in-frame clones, not every one. The table lists about 79,000 clones, roughly 80% of them singletons. This sample comprised CD4+ or CD8+ T cells sorted from blood, obtained in a trial of the OX40 agonist ivuxolimab. The source is an adult with an advanced solid tumor such as melanoma, head and neck, liver or kidney cancer.

This sequence joins TRBV19 and TRBJ2-2; tentatively, D is TRBD1 or TRBD2 (5 bases each). Deletions cut 0 bases from V and 0 bases from J, with 11 bases between. Germline V gene data show CDR1 as LNHDA and CDR2 as SQIVND (reference sequence). This CDR3 contains 17 residues. The CDR3 spells CASSIDPWGTNTGELFF. The CDR3 nucleotides read TGTGCCAGTAGTATAGATCCGTGGGGGACGAACACCGGGGAGCTGTTTTTT.

The V and J genes are TRBV7-9 and TRBJ2-5, with 11 bases aligning to TRBD1. CDR3 length: 14 residues. J gave up 5 bases and V 5 bases, and 4 bases lay outside the gene matches. CDR1 SEHNR and CDR2 FQNEAQ come from the germline V gene (reference sequence). The CDR3 DNA sequence: TGTGCCAGCAGCCCATGGACAGGGGGCGAGACCCAGTACTTC. Its protein product is CASSPWTGGETQYF.

The CDR3 DNA is TGTGCCAGTAGTATTGTGGAGACAGGGGGCTACGAGCAGTACTTC. Amino acid sequence: CASSIVETGGYEQYF. The V and J genes are TRBV19 and TRBJ2-5; 9 positions match TRBD1. The DNA end lines up better with TRBJ2-7; the J call may be wrong. Germline CDR1 reads LNHDA; CDR2 reads SQIVND (reference sequence). The CDR3 extends over 15 amino acids.

The rearrangement uses TRBV25-1 and TRBJ1-4, with D perhaps TRBD1 (5 bases). The CDR3 spans 16 residues. Trimming took off 6 bases at V and 8 bases at J, with 22 bases between the two ends. Germline V lookup: CDR1 MGHDK, CDR2 SYGVNS. The CDR3 reads CASSPRYGGDGEKLFF. In nucleotides, the CDR3 is TGTGCCAGCAGCCCCCGCTATGGGGGGGATGGCGAAAAACTGTTTTTT. The full variable domain, its missing parts supplied by reference TRBV25-1 and TRBJ1-4, is EADIYQTPRYLVIGTGKKITLECSQTMGHDKMYWYQQDPGMELHLIHYSYGVNSTEKGDLSSESTVSRIRTEHFPLTLESARPSHTSQYLCASSPRYGGDGEKLFFGSGTQLSVL.

This chain connects TRBV7-8 to TRBJ1-1; 10 bases fit TRBD1. The ends lost 2 bases at V and 6 bases at J; junction bases unmatched: 6. The CDR3 covers 15 residues. In germline, CDR1 is SGHVS, CDR2 FQNEAQ. The CDR3, as DNA: TGTGCCAGCAGCTTACGGACAGGGGGAGAGCCTGAAGCTTTCTTT. Its translation: CASSLRTGGEPEAFF. The complete variable domain, with remaining parts taken from reference TRBV7-8 and TRBJ1-1, reads GAGVSQSPRYKVAKRGQDVALRCDPISGHVSLFWYQQALGQGPEFLTYFQNEAQLDKSGLPSDRFFAERPEGSVSTLKIQRTQQEDSAVYLCASSLRTGGEPEAFFGQGTRLTVV.

CDR3 protein: CASETGGARNTEAFF. The CDR3 DNA reads as TGTGCCAGCGAGACAGGGGGCGCGCGGAACACTGAAGCTTTCTTT. The chain has TRBV28 and TRBJ1-1, with 10 bases fitting TRBD1. From germline, CDR1 is MDHEN and CDR2 SYDVKM. The CDR3 spans 15 residues. Trimming removed 8 bases from V and 1 base from J; junction bases left unmatched: 7.

The chain couples TRBV11-3 to TRBJ2-7; 9 bases line up with TRBD1. Germline V gene data show CDR1 as SGHNT and CDR2 as YENEEA. Losses at the gene ends were 0 bases for V and 3 bases for J; bases not matched to a gene: 6. The CDR3 contains 16 residues. The CDR3 coding sequence is TGTGCCAGCAGCTTAGAAAAGACAGGGGGAGTCTACGAGCAGTACTTC. Translation gives CASSLEKTGGVYEQYF.

This rearrangement joins TRBV20-1 to TRBJ1-2, with D perhaps matching TRBD1 (5 bases). V lost 6 bases to trimming and J lost 8 bases, with 13 bases between them. The CDR3 runs 11 residues. Germline CDR1 and CDR2: DFQATT and SNEGSKA (reference sequence). CDR3: CSAYVRDGYTF. CDR3 DNA: TGCAGTGCCTACGTCCGGGACGGCTACACCTTC.

The chain combines TRBV15 with TRBJ1-5; 7 positions match TRBD1. CDR3 length: 15 amino acids. V gave up 1 base and J gave up 4 bases; unmatched junction bases: 4. Germline V gene lookup returns CDR1 LNHNV and CDR2 YYDKDF (reference sequence). The DNA for the CDR3 is TGTGCCACCAGCAGAGGGCAGGGGGTAAATCAGCCCCAGCATTTT. This sequence encodes CATSRGQGVNQPQHF.

Written as DNA, the CDR3 is TGTGCCAGCAGCGTACATAAAAATGCCCCGGACTACAACACCGGGGAGCTGTTTTTT. It specifies CASSVHKNAPDYNTGELFF. This chain links TRBV9 with TRBJ2-2; TRBD2 might be the D (6 bases). The germline V gene encodes CDR1 SGDLS and CDR2 YYNGEE. Between the trimmed V and J ends, which lost 1 base and 2 bases, there was a span of 21 bases. This CDR3 is built from 19 residues. The variable domain in full, completed from reference TRBV9 and TRBJ2-2, reads DSGVTQTPKHLITATGQRVTLRCSPRSGDLSVYWYQQSLDQGLQFLIQYYNGEERAKGNILERFSAQQFPDLHSELNLSSLELGDSALYFCASSVHKNAPDYNTGELFFGEGSRLTVL.

V usage is TRBV7-9 and J usage is TRBJ1-1, with D perhaps matching TRBD1 (6 bases). Germline-derived CDR1 and CDR2 are SEHNR and FQNEAQ (reference sequence). Trimming pared 8 bases from V and 1 base from J, leaving 17 bases between. The CDR3 extends over 15 amino acids. CDR3 protein: CASGSVKGGNTEAFF. CDR3 DNA sequence: TGTGCCAGCGGTTCTGTGAAGGGGGGGAACACTGAAGCTTTCTTT.

This chain uses TRBV2 with TRBJ1-5, with D unclear. The CDR3 extends over 15 amino acids. Looked up from germline, CDR1 is SNHLY and CDR2 is FYNNEI. With 4 bases removed from V and 0 bases from J, the gap between germline ends came to 10 bases. The CDR3 DNA is TGTGCCAGCAGTGCAGGTCAATATAGCAATCAGCCCCAGCATTTT. The encoded protein is CASSAGQYSNQPQHF.

The CDR3 coding sequence is TGTGCCAGCAGCCAACCCCCCGGCAGGTCGAGGACTGAAGCTTTCTTT. Translating gives CASSQPPGRSRTEAFF. This sequence joins TRBV14 and TRBJ1-1, with D unresolved. This CDR3 contains 16 residues. CDR1 is SGHDN and CDR2 is FVKESK in the germline V gene. Deletions cut 2 bases from V and 5 bases from J, with 18 bases between.

The rearrangement joins TRBV4-1 to TRBJ2-7, with 8 bases that match TRBD1. V lost 0 bases and J lost 1; bases outside the gene matches: 2. The germline gives CDR1 MGHRA, CDR2 YSYEKL. This CDR3 has 15 amino acids. The CDR3 DNA reads as TGCGCCAGCAGCCAAGACAGGGGGCCTTCCTACGAGCAGTACTTC. Translation gives CASSQDRGPSYEQYF.

For this clone: This CDR3 is also generated by other DNA sequences in the sample. The J gene is TRBJ1-1, the V gene TRBV11-2; D not certain. In germline, CDR1 is SGHAT, CDR2 FQNNGV. V was shortened by 2 bases and J by 2 bases, with 3 bases between the two germline ends. The CDR3 extends over 12 amino acids. As DNA, the CDR3 is TGTGCCAGCAGCTTAACCAACACTGAAGCTTTCTTT. This encodes CASSLTNTEAFF.

DNA of the CDR3: TGTGCCAGCTCACCCCAGGAAGCAACTAATGAAAAACTGTTTTTT. It codes for CASSPQEATNEKLFF. This chain joins TRBV18 and TRBJ1-4; D gene uncertain. Germline V CDR1 and CDR2: KGHSH, LQKENI. The V end lost 3 bases, the J end lost 0 bases, and 8 bases lay between the germline ends. This CDR3 spans 15 amino acids.

In its sample, this clone was seen once. The J gene is TRBJ1-3, the V gene TRBV19; the D gene is possibly TRBD1 (5 bases). The V and J ends lost 4 bases and 0 bases respectively, with 7 bases between them. Looked up from germline, CDR1 is LNHDA and CDR2 is SQIVND (reference sequence). The CDR3 length is 14 residues. The chain's CDR3 is CASSTGGSGNTIYF. As DNA, the CDR3 is TGTGCCAGTAGTACCGGGGGCTCTGGAAACACCATATATTTT.

Points on this clone: A junction boundary mismatches the germline segment, possibly from a read error. The chain links TRBV4-1 to TRBJ2-7, with 11 bases aligning to TRBD2. The CDR3 is made up of 16 amino acids. In germline, CDR1 is MGHRA, CDR2 YSYEKL. The CDR3: CASSQDGTSGSYEQYF. CDR3 DNA: TGTGCCAGCAGCCAAGATGGGACTAGCGGCTCCTACGAGCAGTACTTC.

This chain uses TRBV5-4 with TRBJ2-7; D ambiguous. CDR3 length: 14 residues. From germline, CDR1 is SGHNT and CDR2 YYREEE (reference sequence). V shed 4 bases and J shed 2 bases, with 13 bases lying between them. CDR3 residues: CASSDKTGTYEQYF. The CDR3 coding sequence is TGTGCCAGCAGCGACAAGACCGGTACCTACGAGCAGTACTTC.

The chain combines TRBV6-5 with TRBJ1-2; D gene unclear. The germline V gene has CDR1 MNHEY and CDR2 SVGAGI. The CDR3 has 13 residues. The ends were cut back, 4 bases at V and 4 bases at J, with 10 bases in the middle. CDR3 in amino acids: CASSSPRSYGYTF. DNA of the CDR3: TGTGCCAGCAGTTCCCCTCGATCCTATGGCTACACCTTC.

The chain recombines TRBV7-8 with TRBJ2-2; no firm D call. Germline V gives CDR1 SGHVS, CDR2 FQNEAQ. The CDR3 consists of 16 residues. The V and J ends lost 3 bases and 1 base respectively, with 12 bases between them. CDR3 region: CASSFLVAGNTGELFF. CDR3 DNA: TGTGCCAGCAGCTTTTTGGTTGCAGGGAACACCGGGGAGCTGTTTTTT.

The chain links TRBV7-6 to TRBJ1-1; D is perhaps TRBD1 (5 bases). Germline CDR1 reads SGHVS; CDR2 reads FNYEAQ. V gave up 1 base and J gave up 0 bases, with 9 bases separating them. The CDR3 length is 15 residues. CDR3 residues: CASSLVAGVNTEAFF. The CDR3 coding sequence is TGTGCCAGCAGCTTAGTGGCGGGGGTGAACACTGAAGCTTTCTTT.

The CDR3 DNA reads as TGTGCCAGCAGCTTGGTTGGGAGGTTTAAAATGAGGTATGAGCAGTTCTTC. Translating gives CASSLVGRFKMRYEQFF. The rearrangement links TRBV13 to TRBJ2-1; a possible D gene is TRBD2 (6 bases). From germline, CDR1 is PRHDT and CDR2 FYEKMQ (reference sequence). V dropped 3 bases and J dropped 8 bases, with 23 bases sitting between them. The CDR3 contains 17 residues.

This clone was detected a few times. The rearrangement links TRBV6-5 to TRBJ1-6; TRBD1 is a possible D gene (5 bases). Germline V gene sequence: CDR1 MNHEY, CDR2 SVGAGI. The germline V and J ends were trimmed by 7 bases and 5 bases, with 15 bases remaining between them. The CDR3 contains 15 residues. Written as DNA, the CDR3 is TGTGCCAGCACTCTCCAGGGTTACAATAATTCACCCCTCCACTTT. The encoded protein is CASTLQGYNNSPLHF.

The genes are TRBV7-3 and TRBJ2-2; TRBD2 agrees at 12 bases. The CDR3 contains 15 residues. Germline-derived CDR1 and CDR2 are SGHTA and FQGTGA. The trim removed 5 bases at V and 5 bases at J, leaving 3 bases unmatched. The DNA of the CDR3 is TGTGCCAGCAGCCTTGGACTAGCGGGGACCGGGGAGCTGTTTTTT. This sequence encodes CASSLGLAGTGELFF.

The V gene is TRBV30, the J gene TRBJ1-1, with a tentative D call TRBD1 (5 bases). The CDR3 contains 13 residues. Between the trimmed V and J ends, which lost 2 bases and 1 base, there was a span of 8 bases. Germline CDR1 and CDR2: GTSNPN and SVGIG (reference sequence). Written as DNA, the CDR3 is TGTGCCTGGAGTAAAAGGGGGAACACTGAAGCTTTCTTT. Translation: CAWSKRGNTEAFF.

The chain is built from TRBV6-4 and TRBJ2-7; possibly TRBD1 for D (5 bases). V gave up 0 bases and J gave up 3 bases, with 15 bases separating them. Germline CDR1 reads MRHNA; CDR2 reads SNTAGT. The CDR3 has 16 amino acids. The CDR3 DNA sequence: TGTGCCAGCAGTGACTCTGAAGGGGATGCGGACTACGAGCAGTACTTC. Its translation is CASSDSEGDADYEQYF.